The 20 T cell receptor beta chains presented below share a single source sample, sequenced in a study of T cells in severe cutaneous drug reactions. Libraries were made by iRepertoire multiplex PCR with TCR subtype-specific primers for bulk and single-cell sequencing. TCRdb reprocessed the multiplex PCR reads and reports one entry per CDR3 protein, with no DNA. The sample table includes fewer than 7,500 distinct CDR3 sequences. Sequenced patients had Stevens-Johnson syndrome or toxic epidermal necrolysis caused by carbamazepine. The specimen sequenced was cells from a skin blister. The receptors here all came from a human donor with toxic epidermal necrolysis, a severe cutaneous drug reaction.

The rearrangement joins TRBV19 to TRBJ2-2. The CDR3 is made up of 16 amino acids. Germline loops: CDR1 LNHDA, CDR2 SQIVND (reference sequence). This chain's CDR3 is CASSIAGIANTGELFF.

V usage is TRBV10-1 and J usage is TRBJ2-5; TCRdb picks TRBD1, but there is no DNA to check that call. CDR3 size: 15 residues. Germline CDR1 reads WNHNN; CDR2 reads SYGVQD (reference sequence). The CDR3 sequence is CASSEHRGAQETQYF.

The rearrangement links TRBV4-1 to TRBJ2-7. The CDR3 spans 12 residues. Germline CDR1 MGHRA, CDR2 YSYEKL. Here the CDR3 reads CASSPDLAEQYF.

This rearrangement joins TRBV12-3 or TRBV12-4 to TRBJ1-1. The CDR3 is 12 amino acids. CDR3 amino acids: CASTHGRGPPFF.

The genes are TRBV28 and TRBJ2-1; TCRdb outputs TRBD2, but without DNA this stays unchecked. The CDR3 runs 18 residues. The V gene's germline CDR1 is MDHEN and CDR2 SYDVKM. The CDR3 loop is CASSLPGLAGRSYNEQFF.

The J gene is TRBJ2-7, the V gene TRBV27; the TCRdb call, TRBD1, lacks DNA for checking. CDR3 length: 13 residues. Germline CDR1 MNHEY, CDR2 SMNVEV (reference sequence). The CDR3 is CASQDSLSYEQYF.

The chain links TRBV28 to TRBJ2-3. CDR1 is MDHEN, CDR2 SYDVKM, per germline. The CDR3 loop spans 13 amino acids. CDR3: CASSLMVTDTQYF.

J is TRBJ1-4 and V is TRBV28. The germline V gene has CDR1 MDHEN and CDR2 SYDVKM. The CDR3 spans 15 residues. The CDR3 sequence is CASSLGVQLNEKLFF.

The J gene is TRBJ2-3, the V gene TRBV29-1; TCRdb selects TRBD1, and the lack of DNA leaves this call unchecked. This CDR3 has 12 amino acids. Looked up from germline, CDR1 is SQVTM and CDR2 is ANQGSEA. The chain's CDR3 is CSVTTGRDTQYF.

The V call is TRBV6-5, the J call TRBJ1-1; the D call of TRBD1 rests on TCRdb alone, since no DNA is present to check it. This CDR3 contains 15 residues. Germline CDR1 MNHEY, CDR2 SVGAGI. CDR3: CASNTFRDRNTEAFF.

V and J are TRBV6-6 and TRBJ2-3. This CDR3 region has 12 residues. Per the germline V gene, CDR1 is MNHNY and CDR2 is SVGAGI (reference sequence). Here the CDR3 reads CASRESTDTQYF.

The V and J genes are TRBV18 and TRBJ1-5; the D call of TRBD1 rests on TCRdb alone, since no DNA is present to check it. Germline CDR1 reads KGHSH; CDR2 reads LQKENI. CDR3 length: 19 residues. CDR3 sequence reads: CASSPRGVRGWLGDQPQHF.

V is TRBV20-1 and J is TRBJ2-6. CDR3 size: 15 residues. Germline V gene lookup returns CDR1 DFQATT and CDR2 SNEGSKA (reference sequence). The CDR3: CSARPRRAGANVLTF.

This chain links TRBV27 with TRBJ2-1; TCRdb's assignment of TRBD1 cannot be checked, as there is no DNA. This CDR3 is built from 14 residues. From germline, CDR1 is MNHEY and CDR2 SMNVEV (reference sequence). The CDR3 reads CASIDGTGLDEQFF.

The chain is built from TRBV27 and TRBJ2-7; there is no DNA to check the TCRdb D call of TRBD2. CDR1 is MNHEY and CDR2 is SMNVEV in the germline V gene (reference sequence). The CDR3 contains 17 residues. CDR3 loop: CASSLSPRLAGAHEQYF.

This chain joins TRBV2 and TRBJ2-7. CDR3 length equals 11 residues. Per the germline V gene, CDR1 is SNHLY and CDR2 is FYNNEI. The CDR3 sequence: CASRYSHEQYF.

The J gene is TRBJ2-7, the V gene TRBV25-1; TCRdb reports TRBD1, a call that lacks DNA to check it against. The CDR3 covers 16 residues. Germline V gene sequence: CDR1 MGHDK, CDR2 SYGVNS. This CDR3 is CASSDLRDREVHEQYF.

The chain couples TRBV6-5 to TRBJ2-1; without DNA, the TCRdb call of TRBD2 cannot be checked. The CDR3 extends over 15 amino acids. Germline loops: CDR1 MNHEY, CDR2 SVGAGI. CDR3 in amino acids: CASTPGTSSYNEQFF.

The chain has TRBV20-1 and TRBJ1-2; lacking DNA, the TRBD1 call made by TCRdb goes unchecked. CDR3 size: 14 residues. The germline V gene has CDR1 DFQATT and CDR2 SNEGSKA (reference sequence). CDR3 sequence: CSARTGTGAYGYTF.

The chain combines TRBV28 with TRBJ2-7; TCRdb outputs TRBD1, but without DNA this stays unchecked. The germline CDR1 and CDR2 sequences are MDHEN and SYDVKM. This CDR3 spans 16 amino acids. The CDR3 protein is CASSMHPGQGAGEQYF.